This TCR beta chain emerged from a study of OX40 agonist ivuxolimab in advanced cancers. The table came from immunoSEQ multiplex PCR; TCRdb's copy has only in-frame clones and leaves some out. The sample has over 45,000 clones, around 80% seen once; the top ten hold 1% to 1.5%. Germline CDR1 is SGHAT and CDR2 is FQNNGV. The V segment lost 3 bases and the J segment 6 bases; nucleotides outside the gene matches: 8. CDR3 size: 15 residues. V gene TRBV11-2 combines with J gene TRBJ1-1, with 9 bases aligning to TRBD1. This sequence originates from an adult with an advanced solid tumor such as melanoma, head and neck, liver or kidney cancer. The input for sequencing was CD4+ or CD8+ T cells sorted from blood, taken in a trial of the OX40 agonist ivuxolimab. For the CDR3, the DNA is TGTGCCAGCAGCTTCGGGACAGGGATTACGGCTGAAGCTTTCTTT. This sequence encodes CASSFGTGITAEAFF. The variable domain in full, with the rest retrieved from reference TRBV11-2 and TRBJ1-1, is EAGVAQSPRYKIIEKRQSVAFWCNPISGHATLYWYQQILGQGPKLLIQFQNNGVVDDSQLPKDRFSAERLKGVDSTLKIQPAKLEDSAVYLCASSFGTGITAEAFFGQGTRLTVV.